This entry concerns a single T cell receptor (beta chain). Use of 60 Vbeta and 13 Jbeta primers characterized the PCR. Here immunoSEQ multiplex PCR was the method, and the copy in TCRdb shows in-frame clones only, minus some. Of about 130,000 clones in the sample, approximately 84% are singletons; the top ten hold around 1.5%. The CDR3 contains 14 residues. V gave up 3 bases and J gave up 0 bases, with 8 bases separating them. CDR1 KGHSH and CDR2 LQKENI come from the germline V gene. The record originates from a study of cytomegalovirus exposure and HLA in healthy donors. Sequencing used PBMCs. This sequence was found in a woman younger than 30 in good health and CMV-seronegative. This chain links TRBV18 with TRBJ1-1, with D possibly TRBD1 on 5 matching bases. CDR3 sequence reads: CASSPGLVNTEAFF. The CDR3 bases are TGTGCCAGCTCACCGGGACTGGTGAACACTGAAGCTTTCTTT.